This T cell receptor beta chain appears in the sequencing data of a study of blood T cell repertoires in COVID-19. Study summary: There were acute and convalescent COVID-19 samples, and they came from the United States, Italy and Spain.

Clones were sequenced by immunoSEQ multiplex PCR, and TCRdb holds only the in-frame ones, with some missing. The sample lists approximately 300,000 clones, roughly 90% occurring once. CDR1 and CDR2 (germline): MNHEY, SVGAGI. Trimming removed 6 bases at V and 0 bases at J, with 14 bases between. There are 15 residues in the CDR3. Specimen: PBMCs or T cells enriched from blood (not recorded which). The gene calls are TRBV6-5 and TRBJ1-1; D not resolved. This TCR derives from a woman aged 25 to 45 who had been exposed to COVID-19. CDR3 sequence: CASSPWAIMNTEAFF. Here the CDR3 DNA reads TGTGCCAGCAGCCCCTGGGCTATTATGAACACTGAAGCTTTCTTT.